The 31 T cell receptor beta chains below come from one sample, sequenced in a study of memory CD4+ T cells and cytomegalovirus serostatus (dated by TCRdb to 2018 to 2020). Single viable CD3+CD4+CD8-CD45RO+ cells were sorted as memory CD4+ T cells on a FACSAria II. The library came from the immunoSEQ multiplex PCR assay. As stored in TCRdb, this immuneACCESS dataset retains in-frame rearrangements with V and J assigned. A fraction of the clones does not appear; measured against another copy, unresolved V genes explain less than half of the discrepancy, and the remainder lacks a known reason. The sample contains more than 45,000 clones, approximately 83% of them found a single time. The ten largest account for approximately 0.55% of the sample. The sequenced material came from memory CD4+ T cells from blood. The receptors come from an adult in good health and CMV-seronegative.

In this sample, this clone turned up a few times. The chain employs TRBV9 and TRBJ1-4; D might be TRBD1 (5 bases). V lost 4 bases and J 4 bases, leaving 17 bases between the germline ends. The CDR3 length is 16 residues. Germline-derived CDR1 and CDR2 are SGDLS and YYNGEE. Here the CDR3 DNA reads TGTGCCAGCAGCTTAGCGGCAGGGCGGTTTAATGAAAAACTGTTTTTT. The encoded protein is CASSLAAGRFNEKLFF.

The chain couples TRBV27 to TRBJ1-2, with TRBD1 matching 8 bases. V shed 5 bases, J shed 7 bases, and the junction held 3 bases outside the gene matches. This CDR3 region has 12 residues. In germline, CDR1 is MNHEY, CDR2 SMNVEV (reference sequence). Here the CDR3 DNA reads TGTGCCAGCAGTGGGACAGGCGGTGGCTACACCTTC. It codes for CASSGTGGGYTF.

The chain employs TRBV6-1 and TRBJ1-6; tentative D call: TRBD1 (5 bases). CDR3 length equals 14 residues. Germline assignment: CDR1 MNHNS and CDR2 SASEGT. V lost 2 bases, J lost 7 bases, and 9 bases lay in between. CDR3 region: CASSELGVNSPLHF. The CDR3 bases are TGTGCCAGCAGTGAATTAGGGGTCAATTCACCCCTCCACTTT.

This clone showed up just a few times. The chain recombines TRBV18 with TRBJ2-3; 7 bases fit TRBD1. The CDR3 spans 17 residues. The germline V gene encodes CDR1 KGHSH and CDR2 LQKENI. The J segment lost 2 bases and the V segment lost 4 bases, leaving 12 bases of the junction unmatched. The CDR3 loop is CASSLDAGTENTDTQYF. The CDR3 coding sequence is TGTGCCAGCTCACTCGATGCCGGGACAGAGAACACAGATACGCAGTATTTT.

Regarding this clone: An end of the junction does not agree with germline; a read error may underlie this. The genes are TRBV5-1 and TRBJ1-1, with D possibly matching TRBD1 (6 bases). Germline V gives CDR1 SGHRS, CDR2 YFSETQ. CDR3 length equals 14 residues. The CDR3 loop is CVSSAQGWNTEAFF. DNA of the CDR3: TGCGTCAGCAGCGCCCAGGGGTGGAACACTGAAGCTTTCTTT.

This clone turned up a few times. The chain joins TRBV5-4 to TRBJ1-2, with D uncertain. This CDR3 has 12 amino acids. V dropped 0 bases and J dropped 7 bases, with 7 bases sitting between them. Germline V gene sequence: CDR1 SGHNT, CDR2 YYREEE (reference sequence). CDR3 sequence reads: CASSLDWGGYTF. The CDR3 DNA reads as TGTGCCAGCAGCTTGGATTGGGGTGGCTACACCTTC.

The chain combines TRBV18 with TRBJ2-5; the D is unclear. CDR3 size: 13 residues. CDR1 is KGHSH, CDR2 LQKENI, per germline. The ends were cut back, 3 bases at V and 4 bases at J, with 9 bases in the middle. CDR3 residues: CASSPRRVETQYF. The CDR3 DNA sequence: TGTGCCAGCTCACCTAGGAGAGTAGAGACCCAGTACTTC.

The chain links TRBV5-1 to TRBJ1-6, with D possibly matching TRBD1 (5 bases). Germline V gene lookup returns CDR1 SGHRS and CDR2 YFSETQ. The CDR3 runs to 14 residues. V was pared by 4 bases and J by 7 bases, with 12 bases between. CDR3 residues: CASSPDRGNSPLHF. As DNA, the CDR3 is TGCGCCAGCAGCCCTGACAGAGGAAATTCACCCCTCCACTTT. Drawing the rest from reference TRBV5-1 and TRBJ1-6, the complete variable domain is KAGVTQTPRYLIKTRGQQVTLSCSPISGHRSVSWYQQTPGQGLQFLFEYFSETQRNKGNFPGRFSGRQFSNSRSEMNVSTLELGDSALYLCASSPDRGNSPLHFGNGTRLTVT.

V is TRBV11-2 and J is TRBJ2-1; TRBD2 is a possible D gene (5 bases). This CDR3 has 14 amino acids. Trimming removed 5 bases from V and 0 bases from J, with 8 bases in between. The germline gives CDR1 SGHAT, CDR2 FQNNGV. The DNA of the CDR3 is TGTGCCAGCAGCCGGGAAGGCTCCTACAATGAGCAGTTCTTC. This codes for CASSREGSYNEQFF.

Concerning this clone: The sample carries other DNA sequences with the same CDR3. This chain connects TRBV27 to TRBJ1-2; D is ambiguous. CDR3 size: 13 residues. The V and J ends lost 5 bases and 4 bases respectively, with 11 bases between them. Germline V gene sequence: CDR1 MNHEY, CDR2 SMNVEV (reference sequence). Written as DNA, the CDR3 is TGTGCCAGCAGTCCAACACAAGGCTATGGCTACACCTTC. Protein product: CASSPTQGYGYTF.

This chain uses TRBV28 with TRBJ1-5, with a tentative D call TRBD1 (5 bases). This CDR3 is 13 amino acids long. Germline CDR1 reads MDHEN; CDR2 reads SYDVKM. The CDR3, as DNA: TGTGCATCCAGGGTTTATAGCAATCAGCCCCAGCATTTT. It is translated as CASRVYSNQPQHF.

By proportion, this clone is medium-sized (0.01 to 0.1%). V is TRBV6-1 and J is TRBJ2-7; D is uncertain. From germline, CDR1 is MNHNS and CDR2 SASEGT. The CDR3 totals 10 residues. V dropped 2 bases and J dropped 9 bases, with 5 bases sitting between them. The CDR3 nucleotides read TGTGCCAGCAGTGAAATTGTGCAGTACTTC. Protein sequence: CASSEIVQYF.

This clone was picked up one time. The V call is TRBV7-9, the J call TRBJ1-4; D may be TRBD1 (5 bases). CDR3 length equals 14 residues. V was cut by 4 bases and J by 11 bases, with 17 bases left in between. CDR1 SEHNR and CDR2 FQNEAQ come from the germline V gene (reference sequence). The CDR3 is CASSSELGVTKLFF. The CDR3 bases are TGTGCCAGCAGCTCAGAGTTGGGGGTGACTAAACTGTTTTTT.

J is TRBJ2-3 and V is TRBV15; D unclear. Germline loops: CDR1 LNHNV, CDR2 YYDKDF (reference sequence). Trimming took 0 bases from V and 3 from J, leaving 13 bases between them. This CDR3 has 16 amino acids. CDR3 sequence (DNA): TGTGCCACCAGCAGAGATGAGGTGGGCTATACAGATACGCAGTATTTT. As protein: CATSRDEVGYTDTQYF. The complete variable domain, with remaining parts taken from reference TRBV15 and TRBJ2-3, reads DAMVIQNPRYQVTQFGKPVTLSCSQTLNHNVMYWYQQKSSQAPKLLFHYYDKDFNNEADTPDNFQSRRPNTSFCFLDIRSPGLGDTAMYLCATSRDEVGYTDTQYFGPGTRLTVL.

This clone was picked up one time. This chain links TRBV28 with TRBJ2-1; 10 bases match TRBD2. Germline values: CDR1 MDHEN, CDR2 SYDVKM. This CDR3 spans 16 amino acids. V shed 5 bases and J 7 bases; nucleotides not matched to a gene: 11. The CDR3, as DNA: TGTGCCAGCAGTCCACCCAGCGGGGGGGCCGCGAATGAGCAGTTCTTC. Its protein is CASSPPSGGAANEQFF.

V and J are TRBV7-2 and TRBJ2-2, with D possibly matching TRBD2 (5 bases). Trimming took off 1 base at V and 5 bases at J, with 11 bases between the two ends. The germline V gene encodes CDR1 SGHTA and CDR2 FQGNSA. The CDR3 totals 15 residues. CDR3 residues: CASSLGILETGELFF. CDR3 DNA sequence: TGTGCCAGCAGCTTAGGCATACTAGAGACCGGGGAGCTGTTTTTT.

V and J are TRBV6-1 and TRBJ1-2, with 8 bases matching TRBD1. From germline, CDR1 is MNHNS and CDR2 SASEGT. Germline trimming cut 1 base from V and 8 bases from J; bases unmatched to any gene: 6. This CDR3 has 14 residues. The CDR3 spells CASSEGRGLRGYTF. CDR3 in DNA: TGTGCCAGCAGTGAAGGCAGGGGGCTTAGAGGCTACACCTTC.

The chain uses TRBV5-1 and TRBJ2-5; possible D gene TRBD2, 7 bases. Looked up from germline, CDR1 is SGHRS and CDR2 is YFSETQ. This CDR3 has 14 amino acids. Trimming left V 6 bases short and J 5 bases short, with 17 bases between. The CDR3 nucleotides are TGCGCCAGCAACCCCGGCGGGGGCAGGGAGACCCAGTACTTC. Translating gives CASNPGGGRETQYF.

The genes are TRBV7-6 and TRBJ2-2; 10 bases match TRBD2. V was clipped by 5 bases and J by 4 bases; unmatched bases: 10. This CDR3 has 17 residues. CDR1 is SGHVS and CDR2 is FNYEAQ in the germline V gene. The CDR3: CASSLRGLAGATGELFF. CDR3 DNA: TGTGCCAGCAGCCTCCGGGGGCTAGCGGGGGCCACCGGGGAGCTGTTTTTT. The whole variable domain, filled in from reference TRBV7-6 and TRBJ2-2, reads GAGVSQSPRYKVTKRGQDVALRCDPISGHVSLYWYRQALGQGPEFLTYFNYEAQQDKSGLPNDRFSAERPEGSISTLTIQRTEQRDSAMYRCASSLRGLAGATGELFFGEGSRLTVL.

The rearrangement uses TRBV27 and TRBJ2-2; 7 positions agree with TRBD1. Germline CDR1 reads MNHEY; CDR2 reads SMNVEV (reference sequence). V gave up 5 bases and J gave up 6 bases; unmatched junction bases: 6. The CDR3 covers 14 residues. CDR3 in amino acids: CASSPTQGAGELFF. The CDR3, as DNA: TGTGCCAGCAGTCCGACTCAGGGGGCCGGGGAGCTGTTTTTT.

The chain joins TRBV14 to TRBJ1-3; D unclear. Trimming pared 4 bases from V and 1 base from J, leaving 14 bases between. Looked up from germline, CDR1 is SGHDN and CDR2 is FVKESK. The CDR3 contains 16 residues. CDR3 coding DNA: TGTGCCAGCAGCCCTCCCCGACGGGATTCTGGAAACACCATATATTTT. It is translated as CASSPPRRDSGNTIYF. Full variable domain (rest looked up from reference TRBV14 and TRBJ1-3): EAGVTQFPSHSVIEKGQTVTLRCDPISGHDNLYWYRRVMGKEIKFLLHFVKESKQDESGMPNNRFLAERTGGTYSTLKVQPAELEDSGVYFCASSPPRRDSGNTIYFGEGSWLTVV.

The chain couples TRBV2 to TRBJ1-5, with TRBD1 as a possible D gene (5 bases). Germline V gives CDR1 SNHLY, CDR2 FYNNEI. The CDR3 has 17 residues. Trimming removed 6 bases from V and 5 bases from J, with 23 bases in between. The CDR3 DNA reads as TGTGCCAGCAGCAGGGACCCTGCCGGTCAGAGTCATCAGCCCCAGCATTTT. It is translated as CASSRDPAGQSHQPQHF.

In nucleotides, the CDR3 is TGCAGCGTTGTGGTGGGTGAAAAACTGTTTTTT. Translation: CSVVVGEKLFF. The chain uses TRBV29-1 and TRBJ1-4, with D unresolved. Germline values: CDR1 SQVTM, CDR2 ANQGSEA. The V end lost 4 bases, the J end lost 7 bases, and 7 bases lay between the germline ends. The CDR3 loop spans 11 amino acids.

CDR3 loop: CASSLANRPGEKLFF. CDR3 DNA sequence: TGTGCCAGCAGCTTAGCGAATCGGCCTGGGGAAAAACTGTTTTTT. This rearrangement joins TRBV7-6 to TRBJ1-4; no definite D call. The CDR3 contains 15 residues. The germline V and J ends were trimmed by 0 bases and 8 bases, with 13 bases remaining between them. Germline CDR1 SGHVS, CDR2 FNYEAQ.

The V call is TRBV6-4, the J call TRBJ2-3; 9 positions agree with TRBD2. Germline CDR1 and CDR2: MRHNA and SNTAGT. The CDR3 loop spans 15 amino acids. The J segment lost 2 bases and the V segment lost 5 bases, leaving 5 bases of the junction unmatched. CDR3 loop: CASSRSGGFTDTQYF. Written as DNA, the CDR3 is TGTGCCAGCAGTCGTAGCGGGGGATTCACAGATACGCAGTATTTT.

V usage is TRBV14 and J usage is TRBJ1-1; TRBD1 agrees at 9 bases. The CDR3 runs to 15 residues. The V gene's germline CDR1 is SGHDN and CDR2 FVKESK. V gave up 3 bases and J gave up 4 bases; unmatched junction bases: 6. CDR3 sequence: CASSQGQGRFTEAFF. The CDR3 DNA reads as TGTGCCAGCAGCCAGGGACAGGGACGTTTCACTGAAGCTTTCTTT.

The chain is built from TRBV6-4 and TRBJ2-3, with unresolved D. The CDR3 sequence is 13 residues long. Germline V lookup: CDR1 MRHNA, CDR2 SNTAGT. The V gene lost 2 bases and the J gene lost 6 bases, with 9 bases spanning the gap. In nucleotides, the CDR3 is TGTGCCAGCAGTGACAGAGTCAGCGATACGCAGTATTTT. Its translation: CASSDRVSDTQYF.

The genes are TRBV15 and TRBJ1-4; D is unresolved. V shed 1 base and J shed 6 bases, with 15 bases lying between them. Germline-derived CDR1 and CDR2 are LNHNV and YYDKDF (reference sequence). This CDR3 is built from 16 residues. DNA for the CDR3: TGTGCCACCAGCAGAGGGGAGAACTATGCGGATGAAAAACTGTTTTTT. Amino acids: CATSRGENYADEKLFF. The whole variable domain, remainder taken from reference TRBV15 and TRBJ1-4, is DAMVIQNPRYQVTQFGKPVTLSCSQTLNHNVMYWYQQKSSQAPKLLFHYYDKDFNNEADTPDNFQSRRPNTSFCFLDIRSPGLGDTAMYLCATSRGENYADEKLFFGSGTQLSVL.

This chain uses TRBV5-6 with TRBJ2-3; 8 nucleotides match TRBD2. V gave up 1 base and J gave up 4 bases; unmatched junction bases: 5. The CDR3 is 15 residues long. Germline loops: CDR1 SGHDT, CDR2 YYEEEE. The CDR3 DNA sequence: TGTGCCAGCAGCTTGTCGGGGGGGGCCCCAGATACGCAGTATTTT. As protein: CASSLSGGAPDTQYF.

This chain joins TRBV29-1 and TRBJ1-1; D uncertain. V lost 3 bases and J 5 bases, leaving 13 bases between the germline ends. Germline values: CDR1 SQVTM, CDR2 ANQGSEA. There are 13 residues in the CDR3. DNA for the CDR3: TGCAGCGTTGATAAAAATGGGAGGACTGAAGCTTTCTTT. This encodes CSVDKNGRTEAFF.

The chain has TRBV27 and TRBJ1-4; 7 bases map to TRBD1. J gave up 4 bases and V 5 bases, and 16 bases lay outside the gene matches. The CDR3 extends over 18 amino acids. CDR1 is MNHEY, CDR2 SMNVEV, per germline (reference sequence). The CDR3 DNA is TGTGCCAGCAGTCGTCTGGGTATCGGGACAGAAGATAATGAAAAACTGTTTTTT. It specifies CASSRLGIGTEDNEKLFF.